The following is a T cell receptor beta chain sequence with its context. Antigen: not known. The sample comes from a study of vaccination effects on CD4 cells after COVID-19. For the study at large: Subjects were given two BNT162b2 or mRNA-1273 vaccine doses.

Pools of viral peptides were used by the ViraFEST assay to expand antigen-specific CD4+ T cells ahead of sequencing. Scientists isolated CD4+ T cells after a roughly 9-day culture period ended. According to the study, vaccine recipients showed no prior SARS-CoV-2 infection and negative nucleocapsid antibodies. Measured with immunoSEQ multiplex PCR; TCRdb has only the in-frame clones, and not every one. The sample has about 68,000 clones; about 80% are singletons. Trimming took 7 bases from V and 0 from J, leaving 17 bases between them. Germline CDR1 MNHEY, CDR2 SMNVEV (reference sequence). The CDR3 totals 16 residues.

The chain carries TRBV27 and TRBJ2-3; D possibly corresponds to TRBD2 (7 bases). This TCR derives from a human donor who received a COVID-19 vaccine. Specimen: CD4+ T cells from PBMCs cultured with SARS-CoV-2 spike peptides, collected before COVID-19 vaccination. CDR3: CASTYDGGLSTDTQYF. Here the CDR3 DNA reads TGTGCCAGCACTTACGACGGGGGGCTTAGCACAGATACGCAGTATTTT.